What follows are 31 T cell receptor beta chains derived from one specimen sequenced in a study of blood T cell repertoires in COVID-19. TCRdb keeps only in-frame clones here, not all; method: immunoSEQ multiplex PCR. The sample includes 250,000 to 300,000 clones, around 86% of them seen just once. Input material: peripheral blood. The receptors originated from a man aged 50-59 years with acute or convalescent COVID-19.

Here the CDR3 reads CASSESGLAYEQYF. The CDR3 DNA is TGCGCCAGCAGTGAGTCAGGACTGGCCTACGAGCAGTACTTC. The rearrangement links TRBV10-1 to TRBJ2-7, with D perhaps TRBD2 (5 bases). Trimming removed 0 bases at V and 2 bases at J, with 8 bases between. This CDR3 spans 14 amino acids. CDR1 WNHNN and CDR2 SYGVQD come from the germline V gene (reference sequence).

V gene TRBV5-1 combines with J gene TRBJ2-7; TRBD2 matches at 14 bases. CDR1 is SGHRS and CDR2 is YFSETQ in the germline V gene. The CDR3 is made up of 15 amino acids. Losses at the gene ends were 4 bases for V and 7 bases for J; bases not matched to a gene: 7. The CDR3 nucleotides read TGCGCCAGCAGCCCCGGGACTAGCGGGGGCGGAGAGCAGTACTTC. Translation gives CASSPGTSGGGEQYF.

The chain recombines TRBV19 with TRBJ2-1, with 8 bases lining up with TRBD2. The germline gives CDR1 LNHDA, CDR2 SQIVND (reference sequence). This CDR3 is 15 amino acids long. Trimming removed 5 bases from V and 1 base from J; junction bases left unmatched: 4. The CDR3 bases are TGTGCCAGTAGTGTGATAGCGGGGTCCTACAATGAGCAGTTCTTC. Its protein product is CASSVIAGSYNEQFF.

This clone has just one count. In DNA form, the CDR3 reads TGTGCCAGCAGCTCATACCACCAGGGGGAGCAGTACTTC. Translation: CASSSYHQGEQYF. The chain has TRBV7-3 and TRBJ2-7; a possible D gene is TRBD1 (6 bases). The germline V gene encodes CDR1 SGHTA and CDR2 FQGTGA. The CDR3 has 13 residues. V gave up 4 bases and J gave up 7 bases, with 14 bases separating them.

This clone has a handful of counts. The chain uses TRBV5-4 and TRBJ2-3; 10 bases are a match to TRBD2. The junction had 7 bases not matched to a gene; V was cut back by 3 bases and J by 0 bases. Germline values: CDR1 SGHNT, CDR2 YYREEE (reference sequence). The CDR3 has 17 amino acids. CDR3 residues: CASSSSLAGESTDTQYF. The CDR3 DNA follows: TGTGCCAGCAGCTCCAGTCTAGCGGGGGAGAGCACAGATACGCAGTATTTT.

V is TRBV3-1 (or the pseudogene TRBV3-2) and J is TRBJ2-3, with TRBD2 matching over 13 bases. The CDR3 is 15 amino acids. J was trimmed by 5 bases and V by 5 bases; bases with no gene match: 4. Germline V gene data show CDR1 as LGHDT and CDR2 as YNNKEL (reference sequence). The CDR3 spells CASSTSGGAGDTQYF. The CDR3 DNA reads TGTGCCAGCAGCACTAGCGGGGGGGCAGGAGATACGCAGTATTTT.

CDR3 sequence: CASSQTGGAYGYTF. The CDR3 nucleotides read TGTGCCAGCAGCCAGACAGGGGGAGCCTATGGCTACACCTTC. The chain couples TRBV3-1 (or the pseudogene TRBV3-2) to TRBJ1-2; 9 nucleotides agree with TRBD1. Germline V CDR1 and CDR2: LGHDT, YNNKEL (reference sequence). The CDR3 covers 14 residues. The ends lost 3 bases at V and 4 bases at J; junction bases unmatched: 3.

The V call is TRBV3-1 (or the pseudogene TRBV3-2), the J call TRBJ2-5; perhaps TRBD1 as D (5 bases). The CDR3 totals 14 residues. Trimming left V 0 bases short and J 5 bases short, with 10 bases between. Germline V gene lookup returns CDR1 LGHDT and CDR2 YNNKEL (reference sequence). CDR3 sequence reads: CASSQDRWGETQYF. The DNA of the CDR3 is TGTGCCAGCAGCCAAGATCGGTGGGGCGAGACCCAGTACTTC.

Worth noting for this clone: An end of the junction differs from the germline gene, which may be a read error. DNA for the CDR3: TGTGCCTGGCCTCGGACTAACTTTGGCTACACCTTC. Translation gives CAWPRTNFGYTF. The chain uses TRBV30 and TRBJ1-2; unclear D gene. Germline CDR1 is GTSNPN and CDR2 is SVGIG (reference sequence). There are 12 residues in the CDR3. Using reference TRBV30 and TRBJ1-2 for the parts outside the CDR3, the full variable domain is SQTIHQWPATLVQPVGSPLSLECTVEGTSNPNLYWYRQAAGRGLQLLFYSVGIGQISSEVPQNLSASRPQDRQFILSSKKLLLSDSGFYLCAWPRTNFGYTFGSGTRLTVV.

The J gene is TRBJ2-1, the V gene TRBV5-1; D gene unclear. Germline lookup yields CDR1 SGHRS and CDR2 YFSETQ. This CDR3 contains 14 residues. V lost 2 bases and J lost 0, with 6 bases in between. The CDR3 spells CASSFASSYNEQFF. The CDR3 bases are TGCGCCAGCAGCTTCGCTAGCTCCTACAATGAGCAGTTCTTC.

J is TRBJ2-3 and V is TRBV11-2; 14 nucleotides align to TRBD2. J lost 4 bases, V lost 2 bases, and 8 bases had no gene match. Looked up from germline, CDR1 is SGHAT and CDR2 is FQNNGV. The CDR3 loop spans 18 amino acids. CDR3 sequence: CASSLRRTSGGPSDTQYF. Written as DNA, the CDR3 is TGTGCCAGCAGCTTAAGGCGGACTAGCGGGGGGCCGTCAGATACGCAGTATTTT. Supplemented by reference TRBV11-2 and TRBJ2-3, the full variable domain reads EAGVAQSPRYKIIEKRQSVAFWCNPISGHATLYWYQQILGQGPKLLIQFQNNGVVDDSQLPKDRFSAERLKGVDSTLKIQPAKLEDSAVYLCASSLRRTSGGPSDTQYFGPGTRLTVL.

The chain combines TRBV5-1 with TRBJ2-1; no reliable D call. Germline-derived CDR1 and CDR2 are SGHRS and YFSETQ. There are 13 residues in the CDR3. The ends were cut back, 2 bases at V and 9 bases at J, with 12 bases in the middle. The CDR3 loop reads CASSFDRTGEQFF. CDR3 nucleotide sequence: TGCGCCAGCAGCTTTGACCGAACGGGTGAGCAGTTCTTC. Supplemented by reference TRBV5-1 and TRBJ2-1, the full variable domain reads KAGVTQTPRYLIKTRGQQVTLSCSPISGHRSVSWYQQTPGQGLQFLFEYFSETQRNKGNFPGRFSGRQFSNSRSEMNVSTLELGDSALYLCASSFDRTGEQFFGPGTRLTVL.

J is TRBJ2-7 and V is TRBV5-6; 12 bases agree with TRBD2. V dropped 4 bases and J dropped 6; count of bases not matched to a gene: 11. The CDR3 has 16 residues. From germline, CDR1 is SGHDT and CDR2 YYEEEE. The CDR3 coding sequence is TGTGCCAGCAGCCCAACCACGGGACTAGCGGGCGGCGAGCAGTACTTC. It codes for CASSPTTGLAGGEQYF. The whole variable domain, remainder taken from reference TRBV5-6 and TRBJ2-7, is DAGVTQSPTHLIKTRGQQVTLRCSPKSGHDTVSWYQQALGQGPQFIFQYYEEEERQRGNFPDRFSGHQFPNYSSELNVNALLLGDSALYLCASSPTTGLAGGEQYFGPGTRLTVT.

The J gene is TRBJ1-1, the V gene TRBV30; D is perhaps TRBD1 (6 bases). Per germline, CDR1 GTSNPN and CDR2 SVGIG (reference sequence). The CDR3 is 11 amino acids. With 5 bases removed from V and 5 bases from J, the gap between germline ends came to 9 bases. The CDR3 region is CAWGRGTEAFF. The DNA of the CDR3 is TGTGCCTGGGGCAGGGGAACTGAAGCTTTCTTT.

The chain is built from TRBV7-3 and TRBJ1-1, with D possibly TRBD1 on 5 matching bases. Germline CDR1 reads SGHTA; CDR2 reads FQGTGA. There are 13 residues in the CDR3. With 8 bases removed from V and 3 bases from J, the gap between germline ends came to 13 bases. CDR3 protein: CASSPGGDTEAFF. CDR3 in DNA: TGTGCCAGCTCCCCGGGGGGGGACACTGAAGCTTTCTTT.

This chain uses TRBV15 with TRBJ2-3; D may be TRBD2 (6 bases). The CDR3 runs 13 residues. The V gene lost 5 bases and the J gene lost 6 bases, with 12 bases spanning the gap. Germline CDR1 and CDR2: LNHNV and YYDKDF (reference sequence). DNA of the CDR3: TGTGCCACCAGCCCCCGGAGGGATGATACGCAGTATTTT. This encodes CATSPRRDDTQYF.

This clone was counted ten times or more. The chain combines TRBV5-1 with TRBJ2-2, with D maybe TRBD1 (6 bases). Germline CDR1 and CDR2: SGHRS and YFSETQ. V dropped 7 bases and J dropped 2 bases, with 18 bases sitting between them. CDR3 length: 16 residues. The CDR3 nucleotides read TGCGCCAGCGGACCGTTGTCAGGGGTTAACACCGGGGAGCTGTTTTTT. Protein: CASGPLSGVNTGELFF. Combining the CDR3 with reference TRBV5-1 and TRBJ2-2 gives the whole variable domain KAGVTQTPRYLIKTRGQQVTLSCSPISGHRSVSWYQQTPGQGLQFLFEYFSETQRNKGNFPGRFSGRQFSNSRSEMNVSTLELGDSALYLCASGPLSGVNTGELFFGEGSRLTVL.

The V gene is TRBV30, the J gene TRBJ1-1; TRBD1 matches 8 bases. The CDR3 is 15 residues long. Germline CDR1 is GTSNPN and CDR2 is SVGIG (reference sequence). V trimming: 2 bases; J trimming: 4 bases; junction bases outside the gene matches: 9. The CDR3 is CAWSPNGQGGTEAFF. CDR3 DNA: TGTGCCTGGAGTCCCAACGGACAGGGAGGCACTGAAGCTTTCTTT.

This clone was recorded only once. V and J are TRBV4-1 and TRBJ2-3; D is perhaps TRBD2 (7 bases). This CDR3 has 17 residues. CDR1 and CDR2 from the germline V gene are MGHRA and YSYEKL. The germline V and J ends were trimmed by 0 bases and 4 bases, with 17 bases remaining between them. The CDR3 DNA follows: TGCGCCAGCAGCCAAGATGAGAGCAGGGGAGGGGCAGATACGCAGTATTTT. This encodes CASSQDESRGGADTQYF.

The chain is built from TRBV5-1 and TRBJ2-1; TRBD1 matches at 7 bases. This CDR3 contains 15 residues. The germline CDR1 and CDR2 sequences are SGHRS and YFSETQ. V lost 0 bases, J lost 10 bases, and 10 bases stayed unmatched. CDR3 DNA sequence: TGCGCCAGCAGCTTGGGCGGACAGGAACACAGGGAGCAGTTCTTC. It yields the protein CASSLGGQEHREQFF.

The CDR3 here is CAWSRQRPYEQYF. CDR3 coding DNA: TGTGCCTGGAGCCGACAGAGACCCTACGAGCAGTACTTC. The chain carries TRBV30 and TRBJ2-7; possibly TRBD1 for D (5 bases). This CDR3 has 13 residues. Germline assignment: CDR1 GTSNPN and CDR2 SVGIG (reference sequence). V lost 3 bases to trimming and J lost 2 bases, with 11 bases between them.

The chain has TRBV11-2 and TRBJ1-2; TRBD1 is a possible D gene (5 bases). V lost 1 base and J lost 5, with 14 bases in between. From germline, CDR1 is SGHAT and CDR2 FQNNGV. The CDR3 contains 15 residues. In DNA form, the CDR3 reads TGTGCCAGCAGCTTAGGCCTCGACAGACCTTATGGCTACACCTTC. This encodes CASSLGLDRPYGYTF.

V gene TRBV21-1 combines with J gene TRBJ1-4. TRBV21-1 is tagged as a pseudogene. This CDR3 region has 16 residues. The CDR3 region is CASSKAGGRVNEKLFF. The CDR3 DNA reads TGTGCCAGCAGCAAAGCGGGAGGACGCGTTAATGAAAAACTGTTTTTT.

V gene TRBV5-5 combines with J gene TRBJ2-3; 11 bases match TRBD2. Germline CDR1 is SGHKS and CDR2 is YYEKEE (reference sequence). This CDR3 comprises 19 residues. The V segment lost 6 bases and the J segment 1 base; nucleotides outside the gene matches: 16. CDR3 nucleotides: TGTGCCAGCACCTCAGGGGGGACTAGCGGACGTGGGCGCACAGATACGCAGTATTTT. This translates into CASTSGGTSGRGRTDTQYF.

The chain is built from TRBV7-3 and TRBJ1-1; 10 bases fit TRBD1. Per germline, CDR1 SGHTA and CDR2 FQGTGA. This CDR3 contains 14 residues. After removal of 3 bases from V and 3 bases from J, the junction contained 1 base not matched to a gene. The DNA of the CDR3 is TGTGCCAGCAGCTTGACAGGGGGCCACACTGAAGCTTTCTTT. Protein product: CASSLTGGHTEAFF. The variable domain in full, with the rest retrieved from reference TRBV7-3 and TRBJ1-1, is GAGVSQTPSNKVTEKGKYVELRCDPISGHTALYWYRQSLGQGPEFLIYFQGTGAADDSGLPNDRFFAVRPEGSVSTLKIQRTERGDSAVYLCASSLTGGHTEAFFGQGTRLTVV.

The V gene is TRBV19, the J gene TRBJ2-7, with 7 bases that match TRBD1. This CDR3 contains 15 residues. Germline V gene sequence: CDR1 LNHDA, CDR2 SQIVND (reference sequence). The ends lost 3 bases at V and 1 base at J; junction bases unmatched: 6. CDR3 bases: TGTGCCAGTAGTATCTCACACAGGGGTTCCTACGAGCAGTACTTC. It is translated as CASSISHRGSYEQYF.

This chain joins TRBV11-2 and TRBJ1-4; weak D call: TRBD1 (5 bases). V was cut by 5 bases and J by 7 bases, with 20 bases left in between. The length of the CDR3 is 16 residues. CDR1 and CDR2 from the germline V gene are SGHAT and FQNNGV. This CDR3 reads CASSPLGGVGIEKLFF. CDR3 bases: TGTGCCAGCAGCCCCCTTGGAGGGGTTGGTATTGAAAAACTGTTTTTT.

The chain has TRBV19 and TRBJ2-1, with 9 bases lining up with TRBD2. Per germline, CDR1 LNHDA and CDR2 SQIVND (reference sequence). The V gene end was trimmed by 4 bases and the J gene end by 9 bases; junction bases not matched to a gene: 4. The CDR3 loop spans 13 amino acids. Written as DNA, the CDR3 is TGTGCCAGTAGTAGCGGGGGGGCCGGTGAGCAGTTCTTC. This codes for CASSSGGAGEQFF. Together with reference TRBV19 and TRBJ2-1, the CDR3 gives the full variable domain: DGGITQSPKYLFRKEGQNVTLSCEQNLNHDAMYWYRQDPGQGLRLIYYSQIVNDFQKGDIAEGYSVSREKKESFPLTVTSAQKNPTAFYLCASSSGGAGEQFFGPGTRLTVL.

In DNA form, the CDR3 reads TGTGCCAGCAGCTTAGAGGCAGGTTCTGGAAACACCATATATTTT. This gives the protein CASSLEAGSGNTIYF. The chain employs TRBV11-2 and TRBJ1-3; D gene uncertain. V lost 0 bases, J lost 1 base, and 7 bases lay in between. The CDR3 runs to 15 residues. Looked up from germline, CDR1 is SGHAT and CDR2 is FQNNGV.

The chain couples TRBV7-9 to TRBJ1-2, with 11 bases lining up with TRBD1. Losses at the gene ends were 8 bases for V and 4 bases for J; bases not matched to a gene: 15. CDR1 and CDR2 (germline): SEHNR, FQNEAQ (reference sequence). This CDR3 region has 17 residues. The CDR3 loop reads CASHGSHGTGGFYGYTF. The CDR3 DNA reads as TGTGCCAGCCACGGGTCGCACGGGACAGGGGGTTTCTATGGCTACACCTTC. Full variable domain (missing parts from reference TRBV7-9 and TRBJ1-2): DTGVSQNPRHKITKRGQNVTFRCDPISEHNRLYWYRQTLGQGPEFLTYFQNEAQLEKSRLLSDRFSAERPKGSFSTLEIQRTEQGDSAMYLCASHGSHGTGGFYGYTFGSGTRLTVV.

This sequence joins TRBV13 and TRBJ2-1; possibly TRBD1 for D (6 bases). V lost 0 bases and J 3 bases, leaving 9 bases between the germline ends. The CDR3 length is 15 residues. Germline V gene lookup returns CDR1 PRHDT and CDR2 FYEKMQ (reference sequence). The CDR3 DNA reads TGTGCCAGCAGCTTAGGACAGGGAGTCTACAATGAGCAGTTCTTC. This codes for CASSLGQGVYNEQFF.